The entry that follows covers one T cell receptor beta chain sequence. The antigen remains undetermined. This sample is part of a study of graft-versus-host responses after intestinal transplantation. Study-wide background: The whole recipient group had anti-thymocyte globulin induction followed by tacrolimus and steroids for two to three years.

Some clones are missing from TCRdb's copy, which holds only in-frame ones; the method was immunoSEQ multiplex PCR. In the table there are 96,000 or so clones, about 90% of which are singletons. This specimen consisted of unstimulated CD4+ T cells sorted from spleen or lymph node cells, obtained before intestinal transplant. The receptor was isolated from a human donor who received an intestinal transplant.

CDR3 in DNA: TGTGCCACCAGCCCTCCAGCGCGGGAGGGCCTTAATGAGCAGTTCTTC. Residues: CATSPPAREGLNEQFF. The rearrangement uses TRBV15 and TRBJ2-1; 9 bases are a match to TRBD2. The V and J ends lost 5 bases and 7 bases, in that order; junction bases with no gene match: 12. Germline CDR1 and CDR2: LNHNV and YYDKDF (reference sequence). The CDR3 loop spans 16 amino acids.